What follows describes a single TCR beta chain. What it binds is not known. Repertoires were generated with immunoSEQ multiplex PCR, while TCRdb's copy carries only in-frame clones and drops some. The data show some 5,500 clones, more than 55% seen once. J was trimmed by 3 bases and V by 0 bases; bases with no gene match: 4. The CDR3 is made up of 15 amino acids. Germline V gene data show CDR1 as MNHEY and CDR2 as SMNVEV (reference sequence). This specimen comes from a study of CD8 T cell repertoires and HIV-1 epitope variants. Study at large: T cells were stimulated with Twenty-five Gag and Nef peptides separately. Enriched T cells were co-cultured with equal numbers of autologous T cell-negative antigen-presenting cells.

What was sequenced was cultured CD8+ T cells derived from PBMCs. The chain combines TRBV27 with TRBJ2-5; 7 bases align to TRBD2. The source is a male donor with HIV. The CDR3 DNA follows: TGTGCCAGCAGTTTATCCGGACGGGGGGAAGAGACCCAGTACTTC. Amino acid sequence: CASSLSGRGEETQYF.